The 15 T cell receptor beta chains below come from one sample, sequenced in a study of OX40 agonist ivuxolimab in advanced cancers. Method: immunoSEQ multiplex PCR; TCRdb's copy keeps in-frame clones and lacks some. The sample lists tens of thousands of clones, 92% occurring once. Sequences were derived from CD4+ or CD8+ T cells sorted from blood, sampled in a trial of the OX40 agonist ivuxolimab. The receptors were gathered from an adult with an advanced solid tumor such as melanoma, head and neck, liver or kidney cancer.

Worth noting for this clone: A read error may account for a junction end that differs from germline. This chain uses TRBV7-7 with TRBJ2-1; D possibly corresponds to TRBD1 (5 bases). This CDR3 has 13 amino acids. Germline assignment: CDR1 SSHAT and CDR2 FNYEAQ (reference sequence). The CDR3 spells CASSLGVDNEQFF. The DNA of the CDR3 is TGTGCTAGCAGCTTAGGGGTTGACAATGAGCAGTTCTTC. The whole variable domain, filled in from reference TRBV7-7 and TRBJ2-1, reads GAGVSQSPRYKVTKRGQDVTLRCDPISSHATLYWYQQALGQGPEFLTYFNYEAQPDKSGLPSDRFSAERPEGSISTLTIQRTEQRDSAMYRCASSLGVDNEQFFGPGTRLTVL.

The rearrangement joins TRBV28 to TRBJ2-5; 7 bases map to TRBD2. After removal of 5 bases from V and 9 bases from J, the junction contained 12 bases not matched to a gene. This CDR3 spans 14 amino acids. Germline V gene lookup returns CDR1 MDHEN and CDR2 SYDVKM. In DNA form, the CDR3 reads TGTGCCAGCAGTCCTCTACTAGCGCCCCTCTCCCAGTACTTC. Protein: CASSPLLAPLSQYF.

The chain combines TRBV7-9 with TRBJ1-2; D is unresolved. Germline V gives CDR1 SEHNR, CDR2 FQNEAQ (reference sequence). V was trimmed by 1 base and J by 8 bases, leaving 2 bases between them. CDR3 length equals 10 residues. In DNA, the CDR3 is TGTGCCAGCAGCTTAGAGGGCTACACCTTC. It yields the protein CASSLEGYTF. Supplemented by reference TRBV7-9 and TRBJ1-2, the full variable domain reads DTGVSQNPRHKITKRGQNVTFRCDPISEHNRLYWYRQTLGQGPEFLTYFQNEAQLEKSRLLSDRFSAERPKGSFSTLEIQRTEQGDSAMYLCASSLEGYTFGSGTRLTVV.

The chain combines TRBV5-4 with TRBJ2-3; 8 bases match TRBD1. The trim removed 4 bases at V and 1 base at J, leaving 8 bases unmatched. The CDR3 spans 16 residues. From germline, CDR1 is SGHNT and CDR2 YYREEE (reference sequence). The CDR3 DNA is TGTGCCAGCAGCGGGATCCCGGGACAGGGCACAGATACGCAGTATTTT. Protein sequence: CASSGIPGQGTDTQYF.

The chain links TRBV7-9 to TRBJ1-3; 7 nucleotides align to TRBD1. After removal of 6 bases from V and 1 base from J, the junction contained 12 bases not matched to a gene. Germline V lookup: CDR1 SEHNR, CDR2 FQNEAQ (reference sequence). The CDR3 runs to 17 residues. DNA for the CDR3: TGTGCCAGCAGAGGGTCAGGGGGAGGAGGTTCTGGAAACACCATATATTTT. Protein: CASRGSGGGGSGNTIYF.

The chain carries TRBV5-4 and TRBJ1-3; TRBD1 is a possible D gene (5 bases). CDR1 SGHNT and CDR2 YYREEE come from the germline V gene (reference sequence). The CDR3 is made up of 16 amino acids. V lost 4 bases and J lost 0, with 14 bases in between. As DNA, the CDR3 is TGTGCCAGCAGCCAAGAGGGGTTAAGCTCTGGAAACACCATATATTTT. Residues: CASSQEGLSSGNTIYF. Variable domain in full (rest from reference TRBV5-4 and TRBJ1-3): ETGVTQSPTHLIKTRGQQVTLRCSSQSGHNTVSWYQQALGQGPQFIFQYYREEENGRGNFPPRFSGLQFPNYSSELNVNALELDDSALYLCASSQEGLSSGNTIYFGEGSWLTVV.

This rearrangement joins TRBV21-1 to TRBJ1-5. TRBV21-1 is a recognized pseudogene. This CDR3 contains 17 residues. The chain's CDR3 is CASSKAGGTVRNQPQHF. The CDR3 DNA sequence: TGTGCCAGCAGCAAAGCAGGGGGGACGGTTCGGAATCAGCCCCAGCATTTT.

The chain uses TRBV6-5 and TRBJ2-7; D uncertain. The CDR3 is made up of 13 amino acids. The V end was cut by 2 bases, the J end by 3 bases, with 8 bases between. Germline loops: CDR1 MNHEY, CDR2 SVGAGI. The chain's CDR3 is CASSYEADYEQYF. CDR3 sequence (DNA): TGTGCCAGCAGTTACGAGGCAGACTACGAGCAGTACTTC.

The genes are TRBV10-3 and TRBJ2-3; 7 nucleotides align to TRBD2. The CDR3 has 16 amino acids. Germline CDR1 reads ENHRY; CDR2 reads SYGVKD. With 3 bases clipped from V and 1 base from J, the junction kept 7 bases outside the gene matches. The CDR3 reads CAISDTAGRGTDTQYF. The CDR3 region has the DNA TGTGCCATCAGTGATACAGCGGGGAGGGGCACAGATACGCAGTATTTT.

The chain has TRBV5-1 and TRBJ2-1, with D perhaps matching TRBD2 (5 bases). Trimming left V 3 bases short and J 8 bases short, with 9 bases between. The CDR3 totals 12 residues. CDR1 and CDR2 from the germline V gene are SGHRS and YFSETQ. The CDR3 here is CASSSGLDEQFF. The CDR3, as DNA: TGCGCCAGCAGCTCAGGACTGGATGAGCAGTTCTTC.

The chain links TRBV9 to TRBJ1-5, with a tentative D call TRBD1 (5 bases). Trimming took off 0 bases at V and 5 bases at J, with 18 bases between the two ends. The CDR3 runs 17 residues. Germline loops: CDR1 SGDLS, CDR2 YYNGEE. The CDR3 nucleotides read TGTGCCAGCAGCGTAGGAGTTGGCAGGGTCGGCGATCAGCCCCAGCATTTT. Its protein product is CASSVGVGRVGDQPQHF.

This clone appeared once. This chain joins TRBV21-1 and TRBJ2-2. TRBV21-1 is a pseudogene locus. CDR3 length: 11 amino acids. The CDR3 spells CASTHTGELFF. CDR3 in DNA: TGTGCCAGCACCCACACCGGGGAGCTGTTTTTT.

The chain links TRBV19 to TRBJ2-6; D not resolved. V gave up 6 bases and J gave up 0 bases, with 12 bases separating them. The CDR3 consists of 16 residues. CDR1 and CDR2 (germline): LNHDA, SQIVND (reference sequence). The CDR3 coding sequence is TGTGCCAGTAGGGGTAACGTCCCCTCTGGGGCCAACGTCCTGACTTTC. This encodes CASRGNVPSGANVLTF. Combining the CDR3 with reference TRBV19 and TRBJ2-6 gives the whole variable domain DGGITQSPKYLFRKEGQNVTLSCEQNLNHDAMYWYRQDPGQGLRLIYYSQIVNDFQKGDIAEGYSVSREKKESFPLTVTSAQKNPTAFYLCASRGNVPSGANVLTFGAGSRLTVL.

The chain has TRBV7-9 and TRBJ1-2, with 7 bases identical to TRBD1. Germline V gene lookup returns CDR1 SEHNR and CDR2 FQNEAQ (reference sequence). J gave up 6 bases and V 6 bases, and 7 bases lay outside the gene matches. This CDR3 is built from 13 residues. CDR3 nucleotides: TGTGCCAGCAGTCTACAGGGGAGACATGGCTACACCTTC. Translating it yields CASSLQGRHGYTF. Drawing the rest from reference TRBV7-9 and TRBJ1-2, the complete variable domain is DTGVSQNPRHKITKRGQNVTFRCDPISEHNRLYWYRQTLGQGPEFLTYFQNEAQLEKSRLLSDRFSAERPKGSFSTLEIQRTEQGDSAMYLCASSLQGRHGYTFGSGTRLTVV.

J is TRBJ2-5 and V is TRBV11-2, with 13 bases fitting TRBD2. Germline CDR1 SGHAT, CDR2 FQNNGV. The CDR3 sequence is 17 residues long. J gave up 6 bases and V 5 bases, and 12 bases lay outside the gene matches. CDR3 sequence: CASSPLGTSGISQTQYF. The CDR3 region has the DNA TGTGCCAGCAGCCCATTAGGGACTAGCGGGATTAGTCAGACCCAGTACTTC.